This T cell receptor (beta chain) comes out of a study of shared clonotypes between healthy human individuals. Study details: Sampling drew on donors who were a couple of women and three men aged 18 to 49.

As regards this clone: What it recognizes is unknown.

Whole-study findings and limits: Sampling covered nothing but blood. Tissue TCR repertoires likely differ from those found in blood.

V lost 1 base, J lost 5 bases, and 8 bases stayed unmatched. The CDR3 consists of 15 residues. Germline V gives CDR1 SGHDT, CDR2 YYEEEE. The assay was immunoSEQ multiplex PCR, and TCRdb's table has in-frame clones only and misses some. This sample yields nearly 500,000 clones, of which approximately 80% are seen a single time; over 10% belongs to the top ten. The sequenced sample consisted of PBMCs. The chain couples TRBV5-6 to TRBJ2-5; 7 bases fit TRBD1. The receptor was isolated from a woman in her forties in good health. Some clones in this sample may be carry-over from other donors' samples. CDR3: CASSLTTGLRETQYF. Written as DNA, the CDR3 is TGTGCCAGCAGCTTGACGACAGGGTTGAGGGAGACCCAGTACTTC.